These 30 T cell receptor beta chains were all obtained from the same sample, sequenced in a study of blood T cell repertoires in COVID-19. TCRdb's copy holds only in-frame clones and misses some; the assay was immunoSEQ multiplex PCR. The data show about 260,000 clones, with about 87% seen just once and 2.5% to 3% held by the top ten. The sample was PBMCs or T cells enriched from blood (not recorded which). These TCRs come from a woman in her forties or fifties who had recovered from COVID-19.

The chain joins TRBV7-8 to TRBJ2-3, with a weak D call TRBD2 (6 bases). The CDR3 covers 16 residues. V gave up 5 bases and J gave up 0 bases, with 15 bases separating them. Germline CDR1 is SGHVS and CDR2 is FQNEAQ. For the CDR3, the DNA is TGTGCCAGCAGCCCCCTTGGGGGAGGAAGCACAGATACGCAGTATTTT. It specifies CASSPLGGGSTDTQYF.

The gene calls are TRBV7-8 and TRBJ2-7; D perhaps matches TRBD2 (5 bases). Per the germline V gene, CDR1 is SGHVS and CDR2 is FQNEAQ. The CDR3 extends over 14 amino acids. V shed 1 base and J shed 3 bases, with 10 bases lying between them. The CDR3 reads CASSLVRASYEQYF. In nucleotides, the CDR3 is TGTGCCAGCAGCTTAGTGAGGGCCAGCTACGAGCAGTACTTC.

This clone was observed a handful of times. Other DNA sequences within the sample encode an identical CDR3. The chain carries TRBV7-9 and TRBJ1-1, with a possible D match to TRBD1 (5 bases). CDR3 length: 14 residues. Germline V CDR1 and CDR2: SEHNR, FQNEAQ (reference sequence). V lost 1 base and J lost 0, with 6 bases in between. CDR3 region: CASSLGTLNTEAFF. The CDR3 coding sequence is TGTGCCAGCAGCTTAGGGACATTGAACACTGAAGCTTTCTTT. Complete variable domain (other parts from reference TRBV7-9 and TRBJ1-1): DTGVSQNPRHKITKRGQNVTFRCDPISEHNRLYWYRQTLGQGPEFLTYFQNEAQLEKSRLLSDRFSAERPKGSFSTLEIQRTEQGDSAMYLCASSLGTLNTEAFFGQGTRLTVV.

The CDR3 nucleotides are TGTGCCAGCAGCTCCGAGACAGGGGGCAATATATATGGCTACACCTTC. Translation: CASSSETGGNIYGYTF. This sequence joins TRBV7-9 and TRBJ1-2; TRBD1 aligns across 10 bases. Unmatched junction bases numbered 10, after V lost 4 bases and J lost 5 bases. The CDR3 spans 16 residues. Per germline, CDR1 SEHNR and CDR2 FQNEAQ (reference sequence).

The chain joins TRBV5-5 to TRBJ1-1, with 8 bases fitting TRBD1. Trimming cost V 5 bases and J 6 bases; bases outside gene matches: 6. The CDR3 length is 13 residues. The germline V gene encodes CDR1 SGHKS and CDR2 YYEKEE (reference sequence). The CDR3 DNA reads TGTGCCAGCAGTACAGGGGGGGTACCTGAAGCTTTCTTT. It yields the protein CASSTGGVPEAFF.

The rearrangement links TRBV19 to TRBJ2-5; D is unresolved. Trimming pared 1 base from V and 4 bases from J, leaving 13 bases between. Germline V gene lookup returns CDR1 LNHDA and CDR2 SQIVND (reference sequence). The CDR3 contains 15 residues. The CDR3 sequence is CASSIGGLTGETQYF. The CDR3 coding sequence is TGTGCCAGTAGTATAGGAGGTCTTACGGGAGAGACCCAGTACTTC.

CDR3 sequence (DNA): TGCGCCAGCAGCCCCGAGGGCGGAGAAAAACTGTTTTTT. This encodes CASSPEGGEKLFF. The chain employs TRBV5-1 and TRBJ1-4; D not resolved. This CDR3 comprises 13 residues. The V end lost 4 bases, the J end lost 8 bases, and 12 bases lay between the germline ends. Germline lookup yields CDR1 SGHRS and CDR2 YFSETQ.

The CDR3 region is CATRRQGSQPQHF. CDR3 nucleotides: TGTGCCACCAGACGACAGGGAAGTCAGCCCCAGCATTTT. The rearrangement uses TRBV15 and TRBJ1-5; TRBD1 matches at 7 bases. The CDR3 spans 13 residues. Trimming removed 6 bases from V and 6 bases from J; junction bases left unmatched: 5. From germline, CDR1 is LNHNV and CDR2 YYDKDF (reference sequence).

V usage is TRBV4-2 and J usage is TRBJ2-3; no reliable D call. V was pared by 1 base and J by 5 bases, with 7 bases between. CDR3 size: 13 residues. Germline values: CDR1 LGHNA, CDR2 YNFKEQ. In DNA, the CDR3 is TGTGCCAGCAGCCAAGGCCGGGTAGATACGCAGTATTTT. Protein: CASSQGRVDTQYF.

This chain links TRBV6-2 or TRBV6-3 with TRBJ2-5; 13 bases match TRBD2. The CDR3 spans 17 residues. The V gene end was trimmed by 6 bases and the J gene end by 5 bases; junction bases not matched to a gene: 12. Germline CDR1 reads MNHEY; CDR2 reads SVGEGT. The CDR3 loop is CASRPTSGRAGRETQYF. The CDR3 coding sequence is TGTGCCAGCAGACCTACTAGCGGGAGGGCCGGTAGGGAGACCCAGTACTTC.

The chain couples TRBV29-1 to TRBJ1-1, with D perhaps TRBD1 (6 bases). CDR3 length: 14 amino acids. Trimming shortened V by 7 bases and J by 1 base, and 16 bases separated the two germline ends. Germline values: CDR1 SQVTM, CDR2 ANQGSEA. Here the CDR3 DNA reads TGCAGCGCCGGTGCCGGGACAAGGAACACTGAAGCTTTCTTT. Its protein is CSAGAGTRNTEAFF.

The J gene is TRBJ2-5, the V gene TRBV6-5; tentatively, D is TRBD1 (6 bases). The CDR3 extends over 14 amino acids. Trimming took 0 bases from V and 5 from J, leaving 10 bases between them. The germline V gene has CDR1 MNHEY and CDR2 SVGAGI. The CDR3 loop reads CASSYSGRGETQYF. CDR3 nucleotides: TGTGCCAGCAGTTACTCGGGAAGGGGGGAGACCCAGTACTTC.

This clone has just one count. The rearrangement uses TRBV2 and TRBJ1-1, with unresolved D. The CDR3 has 13 amino acids. V lost 3 bases, J lost 1 base, and 6 bases lay in between. The germline V gene has CDR1 SNHLY and CDR2 FYNNEI. In DNA, the CDR3 is TGTGCCAGCAGTGACCAGGAGAACACTGAAGCTTTCTTT. Translated: CASSDQENTEAFF.

This chain joins TRBV30 and TRBJ2-7; 9 nucleotides line up with TRBD1. The CDR3 spans 13 residues. The V and J ends lost 2 bases and 4 bases, in that order; junction bases with no gene match: 3. CDR1 is GTSNPN, CDR2 SVGIG, per germline (reference sequence). The CDR3 loop reads CAWSPGQGYEQYF. The CDR3, as DNA: TGTGCCTGGAGTCCGGGACAGGGTTACGAGCAGTACTTC.

This chain connects TRBV9 to TRBJ2-3, with 9 bases aligning to TRBD2. The CDR3 is 15 residues long. Trimming cost V 3 bases and J 3 bases; bases outside gene matches: 5. Germline V gene sequence: CDR1 SGDLS, CDR2 YYNGEE. This chain's CDR3 is CASSAAGGSTDTQYF. The CDR3 region has the DNA TGTGCCAGCAGCGCAGCGGGAGGTTCGACAGATACGCAGTATTTT.

The chain links TRBV6-5 to TRBJ2-3, with 7 bases aligning to TRBD2. CDR3 length equals 15 residues. V gave up 5 bases and J gave up 4 bases; unmatched junction bases: 9. Germline V gene lookup returns CDR1 MNHEY and CDR2 SVGAGI. The CDR3 sequence is CASSNPRAGADTQYF. The CDR3 DNA sequence: TGTGCCAGCAGTAACCCCAGGGCGGGAGCAGATACGCAGTATTTT.

The chain carries TRBV29-1 and TRBJ2-5; D is perhaps TRBD2 (6 bases). CDR1 and CDR2 (germline): SQVTM, ANQGSEA. V lost 7 bases and J 6 bases, leaving 12 bases between the germline ends. The CDR3 spans 11 residues. CDR3 in amino acids: CSDRTIQTQYF. CDR3 DNA: TGCAGCGATCGGACTATTCAGACCCAGTACTTC.

This chain uses TRBV6-5 with TRBJ1-1; a weak D match, TRBD1 (6 bases). V lost 6 bases and J 8 bases, leaving 16 bases between the germline ends. The CDR3 covers 13 residues. Germline V gives CDR1 MNHEY, CDR2 SVGAGI. Written as DNA, the CDR3 is TGTGCCAGCAGAGATGGACAGTCCCCCGAAGCTTTCTTT. Protein: CASRDGQSPEAFF.

This clone was counted once. This chain joins TRBV9 and TRBJ2-2; 7 positions agree with TRBD2. V trimming: 3 bases; J trimming: 6 bases; junction bases outside the gene matches: 14. Germline V gene lookup returns CDR1 SGDLS and CDR2 YYNGEE. The CDR3 runs 17 residues. The CDR3 region is CASSDRGRLAVSGELFF. CDR3 bases: TGTGCCAGCAGCGACCGAGGAAGACTAGCTGTTTCCGGGGAGCTGTTTTTT.

This chain uses TRBV27 with TRBJ2-3, with a possible D match to TRBD2 (6 bases). The V gene's germline CDR1 is MNHEY and CDR2 SMNVEV (reference sequence). Trimming shortened V by 6 bases and J by 1 base, and 8 bases separated the two germline ends. The CDR3 consists of 13 residues. CDR3 protein: CASRREGTDTQYF. In DNA form, the CDR3 reads TGTGCCAGCAGGAGGGAGGGCACAGATACGCAGTATTTT.

V and J are TRBV30 and TRBJ2-1; 7 bases are a match to TRBD2. Trimming at V came to 2 bases and at J to 5 bases, leaving 18 bases not matched to a gene. The length of the CDR3 is 18 residues. CDR1 and CDR2 (germline): GTSNPN, SVGIG (reference sequence). DNA of the CDR3: TGTGCCTGGAGTCCATCACCGGGACCCTGGGGGGGGAACAATGAGCAGTTCTTC. This encodes CAWSPSPGPWGGNNEQFF.

This clone was seen a few times. The gene calls are TRBV15 and TRBJ2-7; TRBD1 might be the D (6 bases). CDR1 is LNHNV, CDR2 YYDKDF, per germline (reference sequence). CDR3 length: 21 residues. Trimming took off 1 base at V and 4 bases at J, with 32 bases between the two ends. CDR3 in DNA: TGTGCCACCAGCAGAGGAGAACAAGATTCTTACAGGGTGGCTGGCCTTTACGAGCAGTACTTC. This gives the protein CATSRGEQDSYRVAGLYEQYF.

The chain's CDR3 is CAISELGALTGGYPYEQYF. CDR3 DNA sequence: TGTGCCATCAGTGAGTTAGGGGCTCTGACGGGAGGTTATCCCTACGAGCAGTACTTC. This chain links TRBV10-3 with TRBJ2-7, with TRBD2 identical over 7 bases. CDR3 length: 19 amino acids. Losses at the gene ends were 1 base for V and 2 bases for J; bases not matched to a gene: 17. Germline lookup yields CDR1 ENHRY and CDR2 SYGVKD.

V is TRBV6-1 and J is TRBJ2-5; TRBD1 matches at 8 bases. The CDR3 consists of 15 residues. CDR1 is MNHNS and CDR2 is SASEGT in the germline V gene. V dropped 0 bases and J dropped 3; count of bases not matched to a gene: 3. CDR3 sequence (DNA): TGTGCCAGCAGTGAAGCAGGGACAGGAAAAGAGACCCAGTACTTC. Translated, it gives CASSEAGTGKETQYF.

This clone showed up just once. The chain links TRBV7-6 to TRBJ2-5; TRBD2 might be the D (6 bases). Germline V CDR1 and CDR2: SGHVS, FNYEAQ. Trimming removed 1 base at V and 4 bases at J, with 10 bases between. This CDR3 comprises 14 residues. In DNA, the CDR3 is TGTGCCAGCAGCTTAGGGGGGGTTGGAGAGACCCAGTACTTC. This codes for CASSLGGVGETQYF. Full variable domain (remainder filled in from reference TRBV7-6 and TRBJ2-5): GAGVSQSPRYKVTKRGQDVALRCDPISGHVSLYWYRQALGQGPEFLTYFNYEAQQDKSGLPNDRFSAERPEGSISTLTIQRTEQRDSAMYRCASSLGGVGETQYFGPGTRLLVL.

The chain joins TRBV28 to TRBJ2-2; 7 bases map to TRBD1. This CDR3 contains 19 residues. Germline CDR1 MDHEN, CDR2 SYDVKM. J gave up 0 bases and V 5 bases, and 15 bases lay outside the gene matches. The DNA for the CDR3 is TGTGCCAGCAGTACCACCTGGACAGGCAAGTTCGCGAACACCGGGGAGCTGTTTTTT. Translation gives CASSTTWTGKFANTGELFF.

CDR3 sequence: CASGPTSYEQYF. The CDR3 bases are TGTGCCAGCGGTCCGACTTCCTACGAGCAGTACTTC. The J gene is TRBJ2-7, the V gene TRBV6-5; no firm D call. There are 12 residues in the CDR3. Germline assignment: CDR1 MNHEY and CDR2 SVGAGI. V was pared by 8 bases and J by 1 base, with 9 bases between.

The CDR3 here is CASRREAANEAFF. Here the CDR3 DNA reads TGTGCCAGCCGCCGGGAGGCAGCCAATGAAGCTTTCTTT. This rearrangement joins TRBV19 to TRBJ1-1, with D hard to call. The CDR3 runs to 13 residues. The ends were cut back, 9 bases at V and 7 bases at J, with 18 bases in the middle. Germline CDR1 LNHDA, CDR2 SQIVND (reference sequence). Supplemented by reference TRBV19 and TRBJ1-1, the full variable domain reads DGGITQSPKYLFRKEGQNVTLSCEQNLNHDAMYWYRQDPGQGLRLIYYSQIVNDFQKGDIAEGYSVSREKKESFPLTVTSAQKNPTAFYLCASRREAANEAFFGQGTRLTVV.

The chain combines TRBV28 with TRBJ1-2; D remains unclear. V was cut by 6 bases and J by 2 bases, with 13 bases left in between. Germline V gene sequence: CDR1 MDHEN, CDR2 SYDVKM. The CDR3 is 14 amino acids. The CDR3 here is CASSPPGRNYGYTF. As DNA, the CDR3 is TGTGCCAGCAGCCCCCCGGGAAGAAACTATGGCTACACCTTC.

The J gene is TRBJ2-6, the V gene TRBV12-5; 11 bases are a match to TRBD1. Germline assignment: CDR1 LGHNT and CDR2 FRNRAP. V dropped 0 bases and J dropped 4; count of bases not matched to a gene: 11. This CDR3 has 20 residues. The CDR3 is CASGLVSLGQGESGANVLTF. DNA of the CDR3: TGTGCTAGTGGTTTGGTATCGTTGGGACAGGGGGAGTCAGGGGCCAACGTCCTGACTTTC. Looking up the rest from reference TRBV12-5 and TRBJ2-6 gives the full variable domain: DARVTQTPRHKVTEMGQEVTMRCQPILGHNTVFWYRQTMMQGLELLAYFRNRAPLDDSGMPKDRFSAEMPDATLATLKIQPSEPRDSAVYFCASGLVSLGQGESGANVLTFGAGSRLTVL.